The 12 T cell receptor beta chains below all came from one sample that was sequenced in a study of blood T cell repertoires in COVID-19. Produced via immunoSEQ multiplex PCR; TCRdb's table is partial and in-frame only. The table records fewer than 500,000 clones, around 84% of them present only once. The sample consisted of peripheral blood. These TCRs come from a human donor with acute or convalescent COVID-19. The donor label of this sample is uncertain.

This clone was recorded once. V and J are TRBV25-1 and TRBJ2-6, with D tentatively TRBD1 (6 bases). The ends were cut back, 4 bases at V and 0 bases at J, with 7 bases in the middle. CDR1 is MGHDK and CDR2 is SYGVNS in the germline V gene. There are 15 residues in the CDR3. The CDR3 region is CASSVTGSGANVLTF. The DNA of the CDR3 is TGTGCCAGCAGTGTGACAGGCTCTGGGGCCAACGTCCTGACTTTC. Combining the CDR3 with reference TRBV25-1 and TRBJ2-6 gives the whole variable domain EADIYQTPRYLVIGTGKKITLECSQTMGHDKMYWYQQDPGMELHLIHYSYGVNSTEKGDLSSESTVSRIRTEHFPLTLESARPSHTSQYLCASSVTGSGANVLTFGAGSRLTVL.

Here the CDR3 DNA reads TGCGCCAGCTCTAGCGGGGGGGCCACAGATACGCAGTATTTT. Amino acid sequence: CASSSGGATDTQYF. This chain joins TRBV5-1 and TRBJ2-3, with 12 positions matching TRBD2. V lost 7 bases and J lost 2; bases outside the gene matches: 2. Germline values: CDR1 SGHRS, CDR2 YFSETQ. CDR3 size: 14 residues.

The rearrangement links TRBV11-2 to TRBJ2-2; 10 bases agree with TRBD2. The length of the CDR3 is 15 residues. V dropped 6 bases and J dropped 2; count of bases not matched to a gene: 3. In germline, CDR1 is SGHAT, CDR2 FQNNGV. CDR3 amino acids: CASRPLAGNTGELFF. For the CDR3, the DNA is TGTGCCAGCAGACCACTAGCGGGAAACACCGGGGAGCTGTTTTTT. Full variable domain (rest looked up from reference TRBV11-2 and TRBJ2-2): EAGVAQSPRYKIIEKRQSVAFWCNPISGHATLYWYQQILGQGPKLLIQFQNNGVVDDSQLPKDRFSAERLKGVDSTLKIQPAKLEDSAVYLCASRPLAGNTGELFFGEGSRLTVL.

The chain links TRBV9 to TRBJ2-1, with TRBD1 matching over 7 bases. The CDR3 is 15 residues long. Losses at the gene ends were 3 bases for V and 4 bases for J; bases not matched to a gene: 7. Germline V gives CDR1 SGDLS, CDR2 YYNGEE. CDR3 loop: CASSDGTVRYNEQFF. The CDR3 region has the DNA TGTGCCAGCAGCGACGGGACAGTACGGTACAATGAGCAGTTCTTC.

The chain carries TRBV28 and TRBJ2-7, with D perhaps matching TRBD2 (6 bases). The germline V gene has CDR1 MDHEN and CDR2 SYDVKM. Trimming took 6 bases from V and 2 from J, leaving 17 bases between them. The CDR3 covers 15 residues. This chain's CDR3 is CASSTLEGTTYEQYF. The DNA of the CDR3 is TGTGCCAGCAGCACCTTGGAGGGCACAACCTACGAGCAGTACTTC. Full variable domain (outside the CDR3, taken from reference TRBV28 and TRBJ2-7): DVKVTQSSRYLVKRTGEKVFLECVQDMDHENMFWYRQDPGLGLRLIYFSYDVKMKEKGDIPEGYSVSREKKERFSLILESASTNQTSMYLCASSTLEGTTYEQYFGPGTRLTVT.

This chain's CDR3 is CASSSPAGQMISRSEAFF. The CDR3 DNA sequence: TGTGCCAGCAGCTCCCCGGCGGGACAGATGATTAGCAGGAGTGAAGCTTTCTTT. The chain has TRBV5-5 and TRBJ1-1; TRBD1 agrees at 7 bases. Germline lookup yields CDR1 SGHKS and CDR2 YYEKEE (reference sequence). V lost 3 bases, J lost 7 bases, and 21 bases stayed unmatched. The CDR3 is 18 residues long. Variable domain in full (rest from reference TRBV5-5 and TRBJ1-1): DAGVTQSPTHLIKTRGQQVTLRCSPISGHKSVSWYQQVLGQGPQFIFQYYEKEERGRGNFPDRFSARQFPNYSSELNVNALLLGDSALYLCASSSPAGQMISRSEAFFGQGTRLTVV.

This chain links TRBV10-3 with TRBJ2-1, with 8 positions matching TRBD2. The CDR3 totals 16 residues. Germline-derived CDR1 and CDR2 are ENHRY and SYGVKD. Losses at the gene ends were 4 bases for V and 2 bases for J; bases not matched to a gene: 7. CDR3 in amino acids: CAISATGGATYNEQFF. Written as DNA, the CDR3 is TGTGCCATCAGTGCCACGGGGGGGGCGACCTACAATGAGCAGTTCTTC.

The gene calls are TRBV2 and TRBJ1-2, with D hard to call. The V gene's germline CDR1 is SNHLY and CDR2 FYNNEI. V lost 3 bases, J lost 8 bases, and 16 bases lay in between. This CDR3 is built from 14 residues. For the CDR3, the DNA is TGTGCCAGCAGTGACCGGGAATCCCGCCGAGGCTACACCTTC. Protein sequence: CASSDRESRRGYTF.

V and J are TRBV5-1 and TRBJ2-7; TRBD2 matches 9 bases. Germline lookup yields CDR1 SGHRS and CDR2 YFSETQ. V dropped 3 bases and J dropped 3; count of bases not matched to a gene: 4. CDR3 length: 14 residues. The CDR3 DNA sequence: TGCGCCAGCAGCTCTAGCGGGGCCGACTACGAGCAGTACTTC. Protein sequence: CASSSSGADYEQYF.

V usage is TRBV7-8 and J usage is TRBJ2-3; 16 bases fit TRBD2. Germline V gives CDR1 SGHVS, CDR2 FQNEAQ. V was pared by 1 base and J by 0 bases, with 7 bases of the junction left unmatched. This CDR3 comprises 20 residues. The CDR3 sequence: CASSLGGLAGGVTSTDTQYF. The DNA of the CDR3 is TGTGCCAGCAGCTTAGGGGGACTAGCGGGAGGGGTTACTAGCACAGATACGCAGTATTTT.

Points on this clone: A single base is all that separates this from a far larger clone, so a read error is likely. The chain has TRBV7-2 and TRBJ1-1; possibly TRBD1 for D (5 bases). CDR1 is SGHTA and CDR2 is FQGNSA in the germline V gene. The CDR3 loop spans 13 amino acids. Trimming cost V 3 bases and J 1 base, with 6 bases left between them. The CDR3 nucleotides read TGTGCCAGCAGCTTCGGGGGGAACACTGAAGCTTTCTTT. This sequence encodes CASSFGGNTEAFF.

V and J are TRBV19 and TRBJ2-4, with no clear D. This CDR3 is 16 amino acids long. Per germline, CDR1 LNHDA and CDR2 SQIVND (reference sequence). The V end lost 0 bases, the J end lost 0 bases, and 9 bases lay between the germline ends. The CDR3 sequence: CASSIDRGIAKNIQYF. The CDR3 DNA reads as TGTGCCAGTAGTATAGATCGAGGAATAGCCAAAAACATTCAGTACTTC.